The 21 T cell receptor beta chains below come from one sample, sequenced in a study of blood T cell repertoires in COVID-19 (dated by TCRdb to the early 2020s). The library was built by means of the immunoSEQ multiplex PCR assay. Sourced from immuneACCESS, this table was stored by TCRdb with only in-frame sequences that have V and J called. A share of the clones is absent; for the studies checked, an unresolved V gene accounts for under half, and the remainder has no known explanation. The sample table contains 250,000 to 350,000 clones; only one count was recorded for around 92% of them. 5% to 7.5% of the sample is taken by the ten largest. Sequencing input: peripheral blood. Receptor source: a man younger than 35 who had recovered from COVID-19.

The chain employs TRBV7-3 and TRBJ2-1, with 11 bases aligning to TRBD1. The length of the CDR3 is 14 residues. V was pared by 5 bases and J by 7 bases, with 4 bases of the junction left unmatched. CDR1 and CDR2 from the germline V gene are SGHTA and FQGTGA. CDR3: CASSIRDRGNEQFF. CDR3 nucleotides: TGTGCCAGCAGCATCCGGGACAGGGGGAATGAGCAGTTCTTC.

The gene calls are TRBV2 and TRBJ2-7, with D possibly being TRBD1 (6 bases). V shed 7 bases and J shed 2 bases, with 15 bases lying between them. The germline V gene has CDR1 SNHLY and CDR2 FYNNEI. There are 14 residues in the CDR3. The CDR3 sequence is CASIAGDVTYEQYF. CDR3 DNA: TGTGCCAGCATAGCAGGGGACGTCACCTACGAGCAGTACTTC.

This chain joins TRBV7-6 and TRBJ2-7; 7 bases are shared with TRBD2. CDR1 and CDR2 from the germline V gene are SGHVS and FNYEAQ. V shed 1 base, J shed 2 bases, and the junction held 2 bases outside the gene matches. This CDR3 has 14 amino acids. The CDR3 region is CASSLERGTYEQYF. In DNA, the CDR3 is TGTGCCAGCAGCTTAGAGCGGGGAACCTACGAGCAGTACTTC.

V is TRBV4-1 and J is TRBJ1-5, with D tentatively TRBD1 (5 bases). Trimming left V 0 bases short and J 2 bases short, with 14 bases between. The CDR3 contains 17 residues. Germline assignment: CDR1 MGHRA and CDR2 YSYEKL. CDR3 region: CASSQDGASPRNQPQHF. CDR3 DNA sequence: TGCGCCAGCAGCCAAGATGGGGCCTCACCACGCAATCAGCCCCAGCATTTT.

Written as DNA, the CDR3 is TGTGCCAGCGCCAGGCAGGGCTATGGCTACACCTTC. As protein: CASARQGYGYTF. The V and J genes are TRBV21-1 and TRBJ1-2; TRBD1, as called in the table, went unchecked against the DNA. TRBV21-1 has pseudogene status. The CDR3 consists of 12 residues.

This CDR3 is CASSPGGRAPHEQFF. The CDR3 DNA reads TGCGCCAGCAGCCCCGGCGGGAGGGCCCCGCATGAGCAGTTCTTC. The chain links TRBV5-1 to TRBJ2-1, with 9 bases that match TRBD2. This CDR3 contains 15 residues. The V gene's germline CDR1 is SGHRS and CDR2 YFSETQ. V shed 4 bases, J shed 8 bases, and the junction held 10 bases outside the gene matches.

V is TRBV6-5 and J is TRBJ2-7; maybe TRBD2 (5 bases). Deletions cut 2 bases from V and 4 bases from J, with 12 bases between. The CDR3 extends over 14 amino acids. CDR1 is MNHEY, CDR2 SVGAGI, per germline. CDR3 loop: CASSYGSGVYEQYF. CDR3 coding DNA: TGTGCCAGCAGTTACGGCTCCGGGGTTTACGAGCAGTACTTC.

This chain connects TRBV12-3 or TRBV12-4 to TRBJ1-1, with D tentatively TRBD1 (5 bases). Trimming cost V 6 bases and J 0 bases, with 8 bases left between them. The CDR3 extends over 13 amino acids. CDR3 loop: CASSRGMNTEAFF. CDR3 in DNA: TGTGCCAGCAGCCGGGGGATGAACACTGAAGCTTTCTTT.

V and J are TRBV9 and TRBJ1-1, with D perhaps TRBD1 (6 bases). The V gene lost 1 base and the J gene lost 4 bases, with 14 bases spanning the gap. Germline V gene lookup returns CDR1 SGDLS and CDR2 YYNGEE. The CDR3 consists of 15 residues. The CDR3 loop reads CASSVTGLLGTEAFF. CDR3 in DNA: TGTGCCAGCAGCGTAACAGGGTTATTGGGCACTGAAGCTTTCTTT.

The chain combines TRBV13 with TRBJ2-1, with D unclear. Deletions cut 1 base from V and 7 bases from J, with 11 bases between. This CDR3 is 14 amino acids long. Germline lookup yields CDR1 PRHDT and CDR2 FYEKMQ (reference sequence). The CDR3 spells CASSLEFSNNEQFF. CDR3 nucleotides: TGTGCCAGCAGCTTAGAATTCTCTAATAATGAGCAGTTCTTC.

The DNA of the CDR3 is TGTGCCAGCAGTCCGGAGGCGGGGGCGCGGTACAATGAGCAGTTCTTC. Translation: CASSPEAGARYNEQFF. The genes are TRBV6-6 and TRBJ2-1, with D perhaps matching TRBD2 (7 bases). The germline CDR1 and CDR2 sequences are MNHNY and SVGAGI (reference sequence). The CDR3 is 16 residues long. The ends were cut back, 5 bases at V and 4 bases at J, with 18 bases in the middle.

J is TRBJ2-6 and V is TRBV5-1, with no clear D. Germline values: CDR1 SGHRS, CDR2 YFSETQ. CDR3 length: 16 amino acids. V lost 0 bases to trimming and J lost 0 bases, with 7 bases between them. In DNA, the CDR3 is TGCGCCAGCAGCTTGGGAGCCCTCTCTGGGGCCAACGTCCTGACTTTC. Translation gives CASSLGALSGANVLTF.

The chain combines TRBV15 with TRBJ2-2, with a weak D call TRBD2 (6 bases). The germline V gene encodes CDR1 LNHNV and CDR2 YYDKDF (reference sequence). V was clipped by 2 bases and J by 5 bases, with 12 bases between them. This CDR3 has 15 amino acids. For the CDR3, the DNA is TGTGCCACCAGCAGACGGGACGGACTAACCGGGGAGCTGTTTTTT. Its translation is CATSRRDGLTGELFF.

This sequence joins TRBV2 and TRBJ1-2; D is possibly TRBD1 (6 bases). Germline-derived CDR1 and CDR2 are SNHLY and FYNNEI. CDR3 length equals 13 residues. V was trimmed by 5 bases and J by 4 bases, leaving 11 bases between them. In DNA, the CDR3 is TGTGCCAGCAGTAGTGGACAGCTCTATGGCTACACCTTC. It codes for CASSSGQLYGYTF. The full variable domain, its missing parts supplied by reference TRBV2 and TRBJ1-2, is EPEVTQTPSHQVTQMGQEVILRCVPISNHLYFYWYRQILGQKVEFLVSFYNNEISEKSEIFDDQFSVERPDGSNFTLKIRSTKLEDSAMYFCASSSGQLYGYTFGSGTRLTVV.

The chain recombines TRBV29-1 with TRBJ2-5, with D perhaps matching TRBD1 (7 bases). With 1 base removed from V and 4 bases from J, the gap between germline ends came to 10 bases. The CDR3 runs 13 residues. CDR1 and CDR2 (germline): SQVTM, ANQGSEA. CDR3 region: CSVEVQGGETQYF. DNA for the CDR3: TGCAGCGTTGAAGTCCAGGGGGGAGAGACCCAGTACTTC. The whole variable domain, filled in from reference TRBV29-1 and TRBJ2-5, reads SAVISQKPSRDICQRGTSLTIQCQVDSQVTMMFWYRQQPGQSLTLIATANQGSEATYESGFVIDKFPISRPNLTFSTLTVSNMSPEDSSIYLCSVEVQGGETQYFGPGTRLLVL.

The chain carries TRBV30 and TRBJ1-6; D unclear. CDR3 length: 13 residues. V lost 2 bases and J lost 7, with 9 bases in between. Per germline, CDR1 GTSNPN and CDR2 SVGIG (reference sequence). In DNA form, the CDR3 reads TGTGCCTGGAGTACCCACAGAAATTCACCCCTCCACTTT. Amino acids: CAWSTHRNSPLHF.

The V and J genes are TRBV19 and TRBJ2-1; a weak D match, TRBD1 (5 bases). V was shortened by 6 bases and J by 7 bases, with 16 bases between the two germline ends. Germline CDR1 is LNHDA and CDR2 is SQIVND (reference sequence). The CDR3 runs 14 residues. This CDR3 reads CASSLRASSNEQFF. CDR3 sequence (DNA): TGTGCCAGTAGCCTCAGGGCCTCTTCGAATGAGCAGTTCTTC.

The rearrangement uses TRBV27 and TRBJ2-5, with TRBD2 identical over 8 bases. J gave up 5 bases and V 3 bases, and 8 bases lay outside the gene matches. There are 15 residues in the CDR3. Germline V gene lookup returns CDR1 MNHEY and CDR2 SMNVEV (reference sequence). CDR3 DNA sequence: TGTGCCAGCAGTTTCACGGGAGGGCCTGACGAGACCCAGTACTTC. This codes for CASSFTGGPDETQYF.

This clone was recorded a few times. The chain uses TRBV29-1 and TRBJ1-5; possibly TRBD1 for D (5 bases). Germline V gene data show CDR1 as SQVTM and CDR2 as ANQGSEA. The CDR3 loop spans 13 amino acids. Deletions cut 4 bases from V and 7 bases from J, with 14 bases between. The CDR3 coding sequence is TGCAGCGTTGGTCAGGGAATCGGACAGCCCCAGCATTTT. Translation gives CSVGQGIGQPQHF.

V usage is TRBV7-2 and J usage is TRBJ2-7; 7 nucleotides align to TRBD2. Germline assignment: CDR1 SGHTA and CDR2 FQGNSA. Trimming removed 5 bases from V and 2 bases from J; junction bases left unmatched: 18. The CDR3 loop spans 18 amino acids. As DNA, the CDR3 is TGTGCCAGCAGCCCAAGGGTGGCTAGCGGTCTCCGCCCCTACGAGCAGTACTTC. Translating gives CASSPRVASGLRPYEQYF.

This chain uses TRBV6-5 with TRBJ2-7; TRBD1 aligns across 10 bases. J lost 5 bases, V lost 5 bases, and 6 bases had no gene match. CDR1 and CDR2 from the germline V gene are MNHEY and SVGAGI. The length of the CDR3 is 14 residues. The CDR3 reads CASSPWTGGNEQYF. CDR3 sequence (DNA): TGTGCCAGCAGTCCTTGGACAGGGGGTAACGAGCAGTACTTC.